One sample yielded the 17 T cell receptor beta chains listed below, sequenced in a study of T cell changes during pregnancy in multiple sclerosis. TCRdb's copy holds only in-frame clones and misses some; the assay was immunoSEQ multiplex PCR. The sample includes roughly 49,000 clones, almost 90% of them seen just once. The sequencing here drew on peripheral blood, taken in the first trimester of pregnancy. Receptor source: a female donor in good health, enrolled as a control in a pregnancy study.

This sequence joins TRBV28 and TRBJ1-5, with a possible D match to TRBD1 (5 bases). Per germline, CDR1 MDHEN and CDR2 SYDVKM. The CDR3 covers 16 residues. V was cut by 1 base and J by 3 bases, with 13 bases left in between. CDR3 in amino acids: CASSLSGSRYNQPQHF. The CDR3 bases are TGTGCCAGCAGTTTATCAGGGTCTCGATACAATCAGCCCCAGCATTTT.

The V call is TRBV6-5, the J call TRBJ1-2, with a possible D match to TRBD1 (5 bases). The CDR3 covers 16 residues. CDR1 and CDR2 (germline): MNHEY, SVGAGI. Trimming removed 0 bases from V and 3 bases from J, with 14 bases in between. The CDR3 bases are TGTGCCAGCAGTTACTCTAACAGGAACGATCACTATGGCTACACCTTC. Encoded protein: CASSYSNRNDHYGYTF.

The J gene is TRBJ1-1, the V gene TRBV7-8; the D is unclear. The ends were cut back, 5 bases at V and 5 bases at J, with 9 bases in the middle. Germline assignment: CDR1 SGHVS and CDR2 FQNEAQ. This CDR3 region has 12 residues. The CDR3 DNA reads as TGTGCCAGCAGCCCCGACAATACTGAAGCTTTCTTT. The encoded protein is CASSPDNTEAFF.

The chain is built from TRBV10-1 and TRBJ2-3, with 12 bases aligning to TRBD2. The CDR3 contains 15 residues. The ends lost 6 bases at V and 4 bases at J; junction bases unmatched: 5. CDR1 and CDR2 (germline): WNHNN, SYGVQD (reference sequence). The CDR3 sequence: CASSGGTSGPDTQYF. CDR3 in DNA: TGCGCCAGCAGCGGGGGGACTAGCGGGCCAGATACGCAGTATTTT.

This clone appeared once. The gene calls are TRBV11-2 and TRBJ2-7; TRBD1 agrees at 8 bases. The CDR3 is 15 residues long. V lost 0 bases and J lost 4; bases outside the gene matches: 5. Germline V CDR1 and CDR2: SGHAT, FQNNGV. The CDR3 spells CASSLDGTGDYEQYF. The CDR3 DNA reads TGTGCCAGCAGCTTAGATGGGACAGGAGATTACGAGCAGTACTTC.

The genes are TRBV2 and TRBJ1-5; tentative D call: TRBD1 (6 bases). The CDR3 length is 13 residues. Germline CDR1 is SNHLY and CDR2 is FYNNEI. V was shortened by 7 bases and J by 6 bases, with 13 bases between the two germline ends. The CDR3 DNA reads TGTGCCAGCAACAGGGCCATCCTTCAGCCCCAGCATTTT. Amino acid sequence: CASNRAILQPQHF.

This sequence joins TRBV7-9 and TRBJ1-5; 10 nucleotides match TRBD1. The CDR3 contains 18 residues. Unmatched junction bases numbered 9, after V lost 2 bases and J lost 2 bases. CDR1 is SEHNR and CDR2 is FQNEAQ in the germline V gene (reference sequence). CDR3 sequence: CASSLTGTGDGGNQPQHF. The CDR3 nucleotides read TGTGCCAGCAGCTTAACCGGGACAGGGGACGGTGGCAATCAGCCCCAGCATTTT.

With respect to this clone: A junction boundary mismatches the germline segment, possibly from a read error. This sequence joins TRBV7-7 and TRBJ2-1; 10 bases are shared with TRBD1. This CDR3 comprises 13 residues. The germline gives CDR1 SSHAT, CDR2 FNYEAQ (reference sequence). The CDR3 DNA reads TGTGCTAGCAGCAAGACAGGGGGCGATGAGCAGTTCTTC. This translates into CASSKTGGDEQFF.

This clone showed up just once. J is TRBJ2-3 and V is TRBV6-4, with 10 bases aligning to TRBD2. CDR3 length equals 14 residues. The germline CDR1 and CDR2 sequences are MRHNA and SNTAGT. The trim removed 5 bases at V and 8 bases at J, leaving 7 bases unmatched. The CDR3 loop reads CASSPLAGGRTQYF. CDR3 bases: TGTGCCAGCAGTCCCTTAGCGGGGGGACGTACGCAGTATTTT.

The chain uses TRBV5-6 and TRBJ2-5; D perhaps matches TRBD2 (5 bases). Germline V gives CDR1 SGHDT, CDR2 YYEEEE. The CDR3 length is 16 residues. Trimming cost V 4 bases and J 2 bases, with 18 bases left between them. The CDR3 loop reads CASSLAGDGRQETQYF. Written as DNA, the CDR3 is TGTGCCAGCAGCCTAGCCGGTGACGGGCGACAAGAGACCCAGTACTTC.

This clone has just one count. The chain links TRBV10-1 to TRBJ1-4; no definite D call. The CDR3 is 18 residues long. V was clipped by 4 bases and J by 12 bases, with 30 bases between them. Per the germline V gene, CDR1 is WNHNN and CDR2 is SYGVQD (reference sequence). CDR3 DNA: TGCGCCAGCAGTGTGCGGGTGAAAGGAGGGCTGGTTCCTGTGGAACTGTTTTTT. Protein: CASSVRVKGGLVPVELFF.

This chain uses TRBV18 with TRBJ2-3; 7 nucleotides match TRBD2. The length of the CDR3 is 15 residues. V trimming: 4 bases; J trimming: 4 bases; junction bases outside the gene matches: 8. The germline CDR1 and CDR2 sequences are KGHSH and LQKENI. Here the CDR3 DNA reads TGTGCCAGCTCACAAGATCCTAGCGGAGCAGATACGCAGTATTTT. It codes for CASSQDPSGADTQYF.

This chain joins TRBV7-2 and TRBJ2-2, with D maybe TRBD2 (6 bases). Germline V gene lookup returns CDR1 SGHTA and CDR2 FQGNSA. This CDR3 comprises 15 residues. The V end was cut by 3 bases, the J end by 6 bases, with 14 bases between. The CDR3 region has the DNA TGTGCCAGCAGCTTGGGGGGTGGTATGTCCGGGGAGCTGTTTTTT. Its translation is CASSLGGGMSGELFF. Based on the CDR3 plus reference TRBV7-2 and TRBJ2-2, the full variable domain is GAGVSQSPSNKVTEKGKDVELRCDPISGHTALYWYRQSLGQGLEFLIYFQGNSAPDKSGLPSDRFSAERTGGSVSTLTIQRTQQEDSAVYLCASSLGGGMSGELFFGEGSRLTVL.

The chain joins TRBV18 to TRBJ1-5; unclear D gene. CDR3 length equals 15 residues. Germline lookup yields CDR1 KGHSH and CDR2 LQKENI. V was trimmed by 3 bases and J by 0 bases, leaving 9 bases between them. The chain's CDR3 is CASSPGPYSNQPQHF. The CDR3 DNA reads as TGTGCCAGCTCACCGGGCCCCTATAGCAATCAGCCCCAGCATTTT. Looking up the rest from reference TRBV18 and TRBJ1-5 gives the full variable domain: NAGVMQNPRHLVRRRGQEARLRCSPMKGHSHVYWYRQLPEEGLKFMVYLQKENIIDESGMPKERFSAEFPKEGPSILRIQQVVRGDSAAYFCASSPGPYSNQPQHFGDGTRLSIL.

The rearrangement links TRBV25-1 to TRBJ2-2; TRBD2 matches 9 bases. Germline V lookup: CDR1 MGHDK, CDR2 SYGVNS. V shed 5 bases, J shed 6 bases, and the junction held 10 bases outside the gene matches. CDR3 length equals 16 residues. The CDR3 here is CASSLIAGVGAGELFF. The CDR3 DNA follows: TGTGCCAGCAGTTTAATAGCGGGGGTAGGAGCCGGGGAGCTGTTTTTT.

The chain recombines TRBV7-2 with TRBJ1-4; D unresolved. Per the germline V gene, CDR1 is SGHTA and CDR2 is FQGNSA. The CDR3 is made up of 14 amino acids. The ends were cut back, 3 bases at V and 3 bases at J, with 8 bases in the middle. The CDR3 DNA follows: TGTGCCAGCAGCTTTGGAGGGTCTAATGAAAAACTGTTTTTT. This sequence encodes CASSFGGSNEKLFF. Filled out from reference TRBV7-2 and TRBJ1-4, the complete variable domain reads GAGVSQSPSNKVTEKGKDVELRCDPISGHTALYWYRQSLGQGLEFLIYFQGNSAPDKSGLPSDRFSAERTGGSVSTLTIQRTQQEDSAVYLCASSFGGSNEKLFFGSGTQLSVL.

The chain joins TRBV6-6 to TRBJ1-2; D uncertain. Germline CDR1 and CDR2: MNHNY and SVGAGI (reference sequence). V lost 2 bases to trimming and J lost 6 bases, with 10 bases between them. The CDR3 runs to 13 residues. Here the CDR3 DNA reads TGTGCCAGCAGTTACAGCTCGGGAAATGGCTACACCTTC. Its protein product is CASSYSSGNGYTF.